This T cell receptor (beta chain) was identified during a study of Graves' ophthalmopathy and Graves' hyperthyroidism. Study context: The stable label applied to hyperthyroidism with no ophthalmopathy within 18 months of follow-up. Findings and caveats of the study: The model flagged ophthalmopathy progression at 70% to 71% sensitivity and roughly 72% specificity. In blood, most expanded thyroid clonotypes above 0.001 frequency were also detected.

For this clonotype: The antigen remains undetermined.

V lost 6 bases to trimming and J lost 6 bases; unmatched junction nucleotides: 9. Germline lookup yields CDR1 SQVTM and CDR2 ANQGSEA. This CDR3 spans 13 amino acids. CDR3 regions of TCR beta were amplified from RNA transcripts. HTBI primers primed a first-round RT-PCR, and a second-round multiplex PCR followed. MiXCR, applied by TCRdb to the multiplex PCR reads, yields one record per CDR3 protein. The sample lists about 600,000 distinct CDR3 sequences; about 35% were seen once. The chain joins TRBV29-1 to TRBJ2-7; 9 bases map to TRBD2. This receptor was taken from an adult man with Graves' hyperthyroidism. Sample: peripheral blood or thyroid tissue (not recorded which). The CDR3 nucleotides read TGCAGCGTGGCCGGGACTAGCACCCTCGAGCAGTACTTC. Translating it yields CSVAGTSTLEQYF.